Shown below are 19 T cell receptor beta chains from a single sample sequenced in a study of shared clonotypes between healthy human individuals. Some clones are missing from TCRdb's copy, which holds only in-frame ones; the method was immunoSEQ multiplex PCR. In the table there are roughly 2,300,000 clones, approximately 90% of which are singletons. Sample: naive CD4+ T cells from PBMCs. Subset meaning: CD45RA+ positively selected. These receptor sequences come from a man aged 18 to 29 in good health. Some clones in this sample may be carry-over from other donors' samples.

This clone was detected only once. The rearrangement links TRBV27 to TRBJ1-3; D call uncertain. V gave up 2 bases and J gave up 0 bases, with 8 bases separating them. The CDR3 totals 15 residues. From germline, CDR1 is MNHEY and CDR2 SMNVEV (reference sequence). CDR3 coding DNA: TGTGCCAGCAGTTTACGGGGTTTCTCTGGAAACACCATATATTTT. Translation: CASSLRGFSGNTIYF.

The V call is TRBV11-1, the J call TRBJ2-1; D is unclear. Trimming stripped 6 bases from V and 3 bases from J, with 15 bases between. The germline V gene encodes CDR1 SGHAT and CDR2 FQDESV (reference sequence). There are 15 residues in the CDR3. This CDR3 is CASRNGLEDYNEQFF. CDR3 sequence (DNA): TGTGCCAGCAGGAACGGGCTCGAGGACTACAATGAGCAGTTCTTC. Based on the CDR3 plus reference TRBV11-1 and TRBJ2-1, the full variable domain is EAEVAQSPRYKITEKSQAVAFWCDPISGHATLYWYRQILGQGPELLVQFQDESVVDDSQLPKDRFSAERLKGVDSTLKIQPAELGDSAMYLCASRNGLEDYNEQFFGPGTRLTVL.

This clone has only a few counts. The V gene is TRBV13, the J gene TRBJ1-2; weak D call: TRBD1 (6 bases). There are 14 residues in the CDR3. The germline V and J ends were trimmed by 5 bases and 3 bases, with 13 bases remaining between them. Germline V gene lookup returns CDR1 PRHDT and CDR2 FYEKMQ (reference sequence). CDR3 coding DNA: TGTGCCAGCAGCCAGAAGGGGGGCCACTATGGCTACACCTTC. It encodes CASSQKGGHYGYTF.

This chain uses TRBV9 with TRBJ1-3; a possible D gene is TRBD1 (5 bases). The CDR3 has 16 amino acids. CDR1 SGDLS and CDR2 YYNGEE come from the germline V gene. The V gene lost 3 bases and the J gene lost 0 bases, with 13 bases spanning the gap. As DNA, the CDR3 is TGTGCCAGCAGCGCGGGGGACGCACGCTCTGGAAACACCATATATTTT. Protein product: CASSAGDARSGNTIYF.

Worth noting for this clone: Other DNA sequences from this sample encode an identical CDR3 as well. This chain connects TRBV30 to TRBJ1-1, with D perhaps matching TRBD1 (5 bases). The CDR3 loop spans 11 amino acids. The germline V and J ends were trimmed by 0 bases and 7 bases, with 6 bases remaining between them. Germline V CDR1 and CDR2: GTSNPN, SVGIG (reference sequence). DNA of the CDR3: TGTGCCTGGAGTGTGGGGGGTGAAGCTTTCTTT. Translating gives CAWSVGGEAFF.

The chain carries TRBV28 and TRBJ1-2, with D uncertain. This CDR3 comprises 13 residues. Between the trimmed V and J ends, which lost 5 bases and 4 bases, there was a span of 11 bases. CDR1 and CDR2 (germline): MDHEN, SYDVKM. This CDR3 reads CASSQPVPYGYTF. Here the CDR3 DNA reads TGTGCCAGCAGTCAGCCCGTCCCCTATGGCTACACCTTC.

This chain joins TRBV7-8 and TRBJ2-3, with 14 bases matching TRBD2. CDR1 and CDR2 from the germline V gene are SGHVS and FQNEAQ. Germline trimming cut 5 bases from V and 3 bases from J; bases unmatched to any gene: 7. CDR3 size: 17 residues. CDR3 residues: CASSLRGLAGVTDTQYF. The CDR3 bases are TGTGCCAGCAGCCTCCGGGGACTAGCGGGAGTGACAGATACGCAGTATTTT. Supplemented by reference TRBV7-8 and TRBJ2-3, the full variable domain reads GAGVSQSPRYKVAKRGQDVALRCDPISGHVSLFWYQQALGQGPEFLTYFQNEAQLDKSGLPSDRFFAERPEGSVSTLKIQRTQQEDSAVYLCASSLRGLAGVTDTQYFGPGTRLTVL.

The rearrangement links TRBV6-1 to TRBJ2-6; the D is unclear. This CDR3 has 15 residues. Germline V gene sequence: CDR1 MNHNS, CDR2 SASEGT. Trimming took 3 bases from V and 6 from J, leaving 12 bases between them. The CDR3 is CASSDRPRPANVLTF. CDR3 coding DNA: TGTGCCAGCAGTGATCGGCCACGCCCGGCCAACGTCCTGACTTTC.

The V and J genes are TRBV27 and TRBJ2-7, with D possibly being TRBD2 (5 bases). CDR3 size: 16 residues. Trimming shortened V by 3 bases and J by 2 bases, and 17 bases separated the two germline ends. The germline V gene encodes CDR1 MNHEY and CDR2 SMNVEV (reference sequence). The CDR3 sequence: CASSFRTRTRPYEQYF. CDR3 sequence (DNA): TGTGCCAGCAGTTTCCGGACTCGTACACGGCCCTACGAGCAGTACTTC.

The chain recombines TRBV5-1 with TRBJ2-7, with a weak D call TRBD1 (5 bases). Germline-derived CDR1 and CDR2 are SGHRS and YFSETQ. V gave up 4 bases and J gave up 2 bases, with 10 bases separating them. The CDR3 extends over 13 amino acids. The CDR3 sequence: CASSRQPAYEQYF. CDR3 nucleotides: TGCGCCAGCAGCCGACAGCCAGCCTACGAGCAGTACTTC. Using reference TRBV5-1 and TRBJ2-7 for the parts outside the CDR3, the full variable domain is KAGVTQTPRYLIKTRGQQVTLSCSPISGHRSVSWYQQTPGQGLQFLFEYFSETQRNKGNFPGRFSGRQFSNSRSEMNVSTLELGDSALYLCASSRQPAYEQYFGPGTRLTVT.

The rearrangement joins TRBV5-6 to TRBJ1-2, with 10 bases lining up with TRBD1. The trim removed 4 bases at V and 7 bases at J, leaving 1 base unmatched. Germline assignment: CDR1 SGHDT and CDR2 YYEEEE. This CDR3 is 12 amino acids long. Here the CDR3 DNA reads TGTGCCAGCAGCGGGACAGGGGTTGGCTACACCTTC. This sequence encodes CASSGTGVGYTF.

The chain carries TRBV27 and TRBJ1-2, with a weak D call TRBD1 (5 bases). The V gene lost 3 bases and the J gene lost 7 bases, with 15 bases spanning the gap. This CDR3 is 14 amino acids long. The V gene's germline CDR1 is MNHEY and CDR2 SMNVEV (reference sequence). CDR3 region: CASSFSGMGGGYTF. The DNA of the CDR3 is TGTGCCAGCAGTTTTTCAGGGATGGGAGGTGGCTACACCTTC.

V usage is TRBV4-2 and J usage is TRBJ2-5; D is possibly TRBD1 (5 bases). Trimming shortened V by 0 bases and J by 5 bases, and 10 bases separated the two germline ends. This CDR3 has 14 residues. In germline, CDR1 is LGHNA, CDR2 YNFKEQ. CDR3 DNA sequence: TGTGCCAGCAGCCAAGAACAGAAGGGGGAGACCCAGTACTTC. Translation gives CASSQEQKGETQYF.

In DNA, the CDR3 is TGTGCCAGCACTAGTGGGGGTAAGCAGTACTTC. This translates into CASTSGGKQYF. The V and J genes are TRBV2 and TRBJ2-7; TRBD1 or TRBD2 may be the D gene (5 bases each). The germline gives CDR1 SNHLY, CDR2 FYNNEI. This CDR3 region has 11 residues. V lost 7 bases, J lost 8 bases, and 12 bases lay in between.

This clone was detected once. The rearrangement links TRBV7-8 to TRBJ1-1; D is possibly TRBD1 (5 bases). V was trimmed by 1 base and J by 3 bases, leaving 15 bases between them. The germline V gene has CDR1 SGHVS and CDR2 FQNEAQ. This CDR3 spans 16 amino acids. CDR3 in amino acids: CASSLEGYRTYTEAFF. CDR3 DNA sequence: TGTGCCAGCAGCTTAGAGGGATACAGGACATACACTGAAGCTTTCTTT.

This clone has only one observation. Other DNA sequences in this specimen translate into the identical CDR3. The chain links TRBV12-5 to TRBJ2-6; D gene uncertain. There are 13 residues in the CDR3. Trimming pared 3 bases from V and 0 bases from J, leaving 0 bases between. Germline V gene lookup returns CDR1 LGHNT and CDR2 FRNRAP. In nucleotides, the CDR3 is TGTGCTAGTGGTTTCTCTGGGGCCAACGTCCTGACTTTC. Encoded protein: CASGFSGANVLTF. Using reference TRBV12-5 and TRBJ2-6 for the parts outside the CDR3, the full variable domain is DARVTQTPRHKVTEMGQEVTMRCQPILGHNTVFWYRQTMMQGLELLAYFRNRAPLDDSGMPKDRFSAEMPDATLATLKIQPSEPRDSAVYFCASGFSGANVLTFGAGSRLTVL.

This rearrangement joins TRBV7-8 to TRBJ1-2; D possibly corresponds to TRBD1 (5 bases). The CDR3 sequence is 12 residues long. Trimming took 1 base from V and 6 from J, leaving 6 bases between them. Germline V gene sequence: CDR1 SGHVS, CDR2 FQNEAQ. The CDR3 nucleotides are TGTGCCAGCAGCTTAGGACAGAATGGCTACACCTTC. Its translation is CASSLGQNGYTF. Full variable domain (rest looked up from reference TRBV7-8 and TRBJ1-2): GAGVSQSPRYKVAKRGQDVALRCDPISGHVSLFWYQQALGQGPEFLTYFQNEAQLDKSGLPSDRFFAERPEGSVSTLKIQRTQQEDSAVYLCASSLGQNGYTFGSGTRLTVV.

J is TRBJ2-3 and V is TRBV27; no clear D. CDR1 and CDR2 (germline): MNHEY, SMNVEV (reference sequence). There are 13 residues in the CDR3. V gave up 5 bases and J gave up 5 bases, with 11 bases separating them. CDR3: CASSLILGDTQYF. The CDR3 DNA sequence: TGTGCCAGCAGTCTTATATTAGGAGATACGCAGTATTTT.

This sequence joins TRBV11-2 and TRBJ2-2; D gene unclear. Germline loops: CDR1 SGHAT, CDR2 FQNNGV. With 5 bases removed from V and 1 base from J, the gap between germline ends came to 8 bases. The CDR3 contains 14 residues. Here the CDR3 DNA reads TGTGCCAGCAGCCCGGACGGGAACACCGGGGAGCTGTTTTTT. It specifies CASSPDGNTGELFF.